Here is one T cell receptor (beta chain) with its context. A few counts support this clonotype. Its antigen target is currently unknown. Nothing much larger sits one base from this clone, and base qualities are not available. The data were obtained in a study of blood T cells in healthy people across ages (dated by TCRdb to 2013 to 2016). Concerning the study at large: In model experiments, roughly one uniquely barcoded TCR beta cDNA molecule per two T cells was captured by template switching. The study measured age-related changes in TCR beta repertoire diversity using deep sequencing normalized with unique cDNA molecular identifiers. Donors were grouped into four age groups: young (average 16 years), middle-aged (39), aged (roughly 67) and long-lived (around 82). Donors of different ages were randomly distributed across sequencing lanes to avoid experimental bias. Using the same blood draw, the study looked at two additional independent replicas of 1 million unique cDNA reads for two donors, one aged 18 to 30 and the other aged 80 or older.

Donors were 30 to 45 systemically healthy Caucasian individuals from Russia aged roughly 6 to 90 years. Each donor gave ten milliliters of peripheral blood, collected into EDTA-treated Vacutainer tubes. Ficoll-Paque density-gradient centrifugation was used to isolate PBMCs, with at least 6.5 million obtained per sample. Total RNA was extracted from PBMCs with Trizol reagent, with at least 6 micrograms obtained per sample. Naive CD45RAhigh/CD27high T cell percentages were measured by flow cytometry on a PBMC aliquot from every donor. The library relied on 5' RACE. Sequencer: Illumina HiSeq 2500. A second PCR of about 7 to 12 cycles was run with a J-beta primer mix and a sample-barcoded 5' primer. A template-switch 5' adaptor carrying 12 random nucleotides introduced a unique molecular identifier onto each TCR beta cDNA molecule. At least 2.5 million CDR3-containing paired-end reads were obtained from each sample. The Mint cDNA synthesis kit, primed by a TRBC-specific oligonucleotide, was used to synthesize first-strand cDNA from all RNA. Following uracil-DNA glycosylase treatment, all cDNA underwent a first 18-cycle PCR with the universal primers M1SS and BC2_uni_R. Under the source paper's analysis protocol: Each sample was normalized by randomly selecting 1 million high-quality reads, each carrying a distinct molecular identifier. Reads with shared molecular identifiers were discarded instead of being binned into consensus sequences. MiTCR, run with a Q25 quality threshold and the strictest error-elimination algorithm, handled CDR3 identification, clonotype clustering and error correction. Lower-bound total TCR beta diversity was estimated with a nonparametric unseen species model using Euler transformation. TCRdb itself trimmed the public reads at Q25 with fastp, ran MiXCR and retained productive beta chains. Every entry covers one CDR3 protein and lists the most common genes and DNA from its rows. These V and J calls rely on TCRdb rather than the paper's analysis. For this sample there are about 830,000 distinct CDR3 sequences; about 62% appear just once. The ten largest clonotypes hold 28% of the sample.

V drops 10 bases and J drops 2 bases, leaving 18 bases in between. The CDR3 numbers 14 residues from cysteine through phenylalanine. Only the CDR3 DNA is retained, 42 bases long and in frame from the first base. CDR1 and CDR2, per the germline V gene, are MNHEY and SVGEGT. What the work shows at the level of the full study, not this receptor alone: Observed TCR beta diversity correlated strongly with the percentage of naive T cells measured by flow cytometry. Compared with the aged group, the long-lived group had more naive CD4+ T cells, fewer expanded clones and increased TCR diversity, suggesting age selection. Total diversity estimates from one million sequenced T cells were considered lower bounds and underestimates. Donor CMV infection status was unknown, potentially confounding age-related changes in expanded clonotypes. Observed TCR beta diversity per million T cells fell roughly linearly with age, and a significant reduction was already apparent by age around 40. Because profiling used bulk unsorted PBMCs, naive and antigen-experienced compartments could not be compared conclusively.

Material for sequencing was blood. The origin of this receptor is a man aged 25-45 years in good health. The chain links TRBV6-2 or TRBV6-3 with TRBJ2-7; the best D guess is TRBD2, with 6 bases matching. This receptor has the CDR3 CATESHSGTYEQYF. The sequenced DNA is TGTGCCACCGAAAGCCATAGCGGTACCTACGAGCAGTACTTC.